Listed below are T cell receptor beta chains from one sample, sequenced in a study of identical twins. TCRdb independently ran MiXCR on the 5' RACE reads; one entry per CDR3 protein. In the table there are 1.5 million to 2 million distinct CDR3 sequences, less than 40% of which are singletons. Sequenced: cord blood. Receptor source: a newborn girl in good health. CDR3s include the opening cysteine and the closing phenylalanine or tryptophan. A D gene is named only where the DNA matches it firmly. Clone size is not always given. Where it is, it says once, few, many or a class for expanded clones.

V	size	J	D	length	CDR3	DNA
TRBV28	few	TRBJ2-7	TRBD2	15	CASSPPGTRTYEQYF	TGTGCCAGCAGTCCTCCCGGGACTAGGACCTACGAGCAGTACTTC
TRBV5-1	few	TRBJ2-7	TRBD1	17	CASSLWDRGRGSYEQYF	TGCGCCAGCAGCTTATGGGACAGGGGGCGCGGCTCCTACGAGCAGTACTTC
TRBV28	NA	TRBJ2-4	NA	15	CASSLEGVAGNIQYF	TGTGCCAGCAGTTTGGAGGGAGTGGCCGGAAACATTCAGTACTTC
TRBV5-1	few	TRBJ2-7	NA	17	CASSRGVVGDLSYEQYF	TGCGCCAGCAGCCGGGGAGTAGTTGGCGACCTATCCTACGAGCAGTACTTC
TRBV10-3	NA	TRBJ2-7	NA	13	CAISQLKGDEQYF	TGTGCCATCAGCCAACTGAAGGGGGACGAGCAGTACTTC
TRBV20-1	NA	TRBJ1-5	NA	13	CSAREAGLQPQHF	TGCAGTGCTAGAGAGGCGGGGCTTCAGCCCCAGCATTTT
TRBV28	NA	TRBJ1-1	NA	17	CASSLGQWGAGDTEVFF	TGTGCCAGCAGTTTAGGTCAGTGGGGGGCAGGCGACACTGAAGTTTTCTTT
TRBV27	few	TRBJ2-7	TRBD1	16	CASSLALGTGSYEQYF	TGTGCCAGCAGTTTAGCCCTCGGGACAGGCTCCTACGAGCAGTACTTC
TRBV20-1	NA	TRBJ2-7	TRBD2	12	CSAGTRTWEQYF	TGCAGTGCTGGGACTAGGACTTGGGAGCAGTACTTC
TRBV9	NA	TRBJ2-7	NA	16	CASSVATGQVPYEQYF	TGTGCCAGCAGCGTAGCTACGGGGCAGGTCCCATACGAGCAGTACTTC
TRBV11-2	NA	TRBJ2-1	TRBD2	17	CASSLFFLAGGDNEQFF	TGTGCCAGCAGCTTATTCTTCCTAGCGGGAGGAGACAATGAGCAGTTCTTC
TRBV29-1	many	TRBJ2-7	TRBD2	12	CSVLAGEYEQYF	TGCAGCGTCTTAGCGGGGGAGTACGAGCAGTACTTC
TRBV12-3/TRBV12-4	NA	TRBJ2-3	TRBD2	18	CASRTRGLAERSTDTQYF	TGTGCCAGCAGAACGCGGGGACTAGCGGAACGGAGCACAGATACGCAGTATTTT
TRBV12-3/TRBV12-4	many	TRBJ1-4	NA	15	CASSLAAATNEKLFF	TGTGCCAGCAGTTTAGCGGCAGCAACTAATGAAAAACTGTTTTTT
TRBV20-1	few	TRBJ2-7	NA	14	CSAKRGVNSYEQYF	TGCAGTGCTAAGAGGGGGGTCAACTCCTACGAGCAGTACTTC
TRBV20-1	few	TRBJ2-7	TRBD2	14	CSARDRREGYEQYF	TGCAGTGCTAGAGATCGGCGGGAGGGCTACGAGCAGTACTTC
TRBV27	NA	TRBJ2-1	NA	15	CASKVGNRVYNEQFF	TGTGCCAGCAAGGTGGGGAACAGGGTCTACAATGAGCAGTTCTTC
TRBV5-1	NA	TRBJ2-5	NA	14	CASSTPGFQETQYF	TGCGCCAGCAGCACGCCAGGCTTCCAAGAGACCCAGTACTTC
TRBV11-2	NA	TRBJ2-1	NA	12	CATSTPRLEQFF	TGTGCCACCTCAACCCCGAGACTAGAGCAGTTCTTC
TRBV7-2	NA	TRBJ2-6	NA	17	CASTLGPTGLGANVLTF	TGTGCCAGCACCTTGGGGCCCACAGGGCTTGGGGCCAACGTCCTGACTTTC
TRBV11-2	NA	TRBJ2-4	TRBD1	15	CASSLVGRGHDIQYF	TGTGCCAGCAGCTTAGTAGGCAGGGGGCATGACATTCAGTACTTC
TRBV9	few	TRBJ2-1	NA	15	CASSVAAREYNEQFF	TGTGCCAGCAGCGTAGCGGCTAGGGAATACAATGAGCAGTTCTTC
TRBV28	few	TRBJ2-4	TRBD1	16	CASSFFAGTGMNIQYF	TGTGCCAGCAGTTTTTTTGCCGGGACAGGGATGAACATTCAGTACTTC
TRBV24-1	NA	TRBJ2-5	TRBD2	15	CATSDFLAGYNEQYF	TGTGCCACCAGTGATTTTTTAGCGGGATACAATGAGCAGTACTTC
TRBV4-1	NA	TRBJ1-2	NA	16	CASSPTTGILTRGYTF	TGCGCCAGCAGCCCAACCACAGGGATTTTAACACGTGGCTACACCTTC
TRBV19	NA	TRBJ2-1	TRBD1	16	CASRSDRGPPYNEQFF	TGTGCCAGTAGATCAGACAGGGGTCCCCCTTACAATGAGCAGTTCTTC
TRBV6-1	few	TRBJ1-6	NA	15	CASSEASRENSPLHF	TGTGCCAGCAGTGAAGCGTCCAGGGAGAATTCACCCCTCCACTTT
TRBV16	NA	TRBJ1-6	NA	17	CASSQSMLRMGHSPLHF	TGTGCCAGCAGCCAATCGATGTTGAGGATGGGGCATTCACCCCTCCACTTT
TRBV4-2	NA	TRBJ2-3	NA	17	CASSHGSAGPPADTQYF	TGTGCCAGCAGCCACGGCTCGGCTGGACCTCCCGCAGATACGCAGTATTTT
TRBV3-1	NA	TRBJ2-3	TRBD1	15	CASSQGIGGADTQYF	TGTGCCAGCAGCCAAGGAATAGGGGGCGCAGATACGCAGTATTTT
TRBV20-1	NA	TRBJ1-1	NA	12	CSAGPMNTEAFF	TGCAGTGCTGGACCTATGAACACTGAAGCTTTCTTT
TRBV3-1	many	TRBJ1-5	NA	14	CASSQGPGNQPQHF	TGTGCCAGCAGCCAAGGCCCGGGCAATCAGCCCCAGCATTTT
TRBV2	few	TRBJ2-1	NA	16	CASSDQGGDLYNEQFF	TGTGCCAGCAGTGACCAAGGGGGGGACCTCTACAATGAGCAGTTCTTC
TRBV27	NA	TRBJ2-1	TRBD2	17	CASSSFSASGSRETQFF	TGTGCCAGCAGTTCTTTCTCGGCTAGCGGGAGTCGAGAGACCCAGTTCTTC
TRBV5-6	NA	TRBJ2-3	TRBD2	15	CASSPLAGTSDTQYF	TGTGCCAGCAGCCCACTAGCGGGGACCTCCGATACGCAGTATTTT
TRBV5-1	NA	TRBJ2-4	TRBD2	17	CASSLGAAGGIGNIQYF	TGCGCCAGCAGCTTGGGAGCAGCGGGAGGGATCGGAAACATTCAGTACTTC
TRBV6-5	NA	TRBJ2-2	TRBD2	17	CASSSNPGLAATGELFF	TGTGCCAGCAGTTCCAACCCGGGACTAGCGGCCACCGGGGAGCTGTTTTTT
TRBV9	NA	TRBJ1-6	NA	12	CASSVAGSPPHF	TGTGCCAGCAGCGTGGCCGGCTCACCCCCCCACTTT
TRBV4-2	NA	TRBJ1-2	NA	15	CASSQRDGLNYGYTF	TGTGCCAGCAGCCAACGGGACGGCCTAAACTATGGCTACACCTTC
TRBV6-2/TRBV6-3	few	TRBJ2-1	NA	17	CASSYYPLPLSYNEQFF	TGTGCCAGCAGTTATTATCCCCTACCCCTCTCCTACAATGAGCAGTTCTTC
TRBV10-3	NA	TRBJ1-6	TRBD1	14	CAIRGTGTGSPLHF	TGTGCCATCAGGGGAACAGGGACAGGCTCACCCCTCCACTTT
TRBV20-1	few	TRBJ2-1	TRBD2	16	CSARGGTSGKYNEQFF	TGCAGTGCTAGAGGCGGGACTAGCGGGAAGTACAATGAGCAGTTCTTC
TRBV4-1	few	TRBJ1-5	NA	13	CASSQAGGQPQHF	TGCGCCAGCAGCCAAGCGGGGGGTCAGCCCCAGCATTTT
TRBV5-1	many	TRBJ1-4	TRBD1	15	CASSLQQGLNEKLFF	TGCGCCAGCAGCTTGCAACAGGGGCTTAATGAAAAACTGTTTTTT
TRBV20-1	few	TRBJ2-1	NA	15	CSARAHSHSYNEQFF	TGCAGTGCTAGAGCCCATAGCCACTCCTACAATGAGCAGTTCTTC
TRBV29-1	NA	TRBJ2-1	NA	14	CSVDRQSSYNGQVF	TGCAGCGTTGACCGCCAAAGCTCCTACAATGGGCAGGTCTTC
TRBV20-1	NA	TRBJ2-3	TRBD2	15	CSARRLAVSTDTQYF	TGCAGTGCTAGACGGCTAGCGGTTAGCACAGATACGCAGTATTTT
TRBV12-3/TRBV12-4	few	TRBJ2-1	NA	15	CASSLWVTDGNEQFF	TGTGCCAGCAGTTTATGGGTAACCGACGGGAATGAGCAGTTCTTC
TRBV7-2	NA	TRBJ1-2	NA	17	CASSLASIWHSLYGYTF	TGTGCCAGCAGCTTAGCCTCAATCTGGCACAGCCTCTATGGCTACACCTTC
TRBV7-9	NA	TRBJ2-1	NA	16	CASSLSGGSGQETQFF	TGTGCCAGCAGCTTAAGCGGAGGGAGCGGGCAAGAGACCCAGTTCTTC
TRBV27	NA	TRBJ1-6	NA	15	CASSSTWTSGTPLHF	TGTGCCAGCAGTTCGACCTGGACGTCGGGTACACCCCTCCACTTT
TRBV3-1	NA	TRBJ2-3	NA	14	CASSQGISLDTQYF	TGTGCCAGCAGCCAAGGTATCAGCTTGGATACGCAGTATTTT
TRBV5-6	NA	TRBJ2-3	NA	16	CASSLPRGARADTQYF	TGTGCCAGCAGCTTGCCCCGTGGGGCGCGGGCAGATACGCAGTATTTT
TRBV28	NA	TRBJ1-3	TRBD1	16	CASSGMTGKPGNTIYF	TGTGCCAGCAGTGGCATGACAGGGAAGCCTGGAAACACCATATATTTT